The 27 T cell receptor beta chains given below trace back to one sample, sequenced in a study of blood T cell repertoires in COVID-19. Sequencing used immunoSEQ multiplex PCR; TCRdb keeps in-frame clones, though not all of them. The data hold nearly 100,000 clones, with 82% observed a single time. Sample: peripheral blood. These receptors originate from a man aged 65 to 85 with acute or convalescent COVID-19.

The chain links TRBV6-1 to TRBJ2-7, with 9 bases lining up with TRBD2. Germline CDR1 and CDR2: MNHNS and SASEGT. The CDR3 covers 17 residues. V trimming: 4 bases; J trimming: 0 bases; junction bases outside the gene matches: 10. The CDR3 DNA is TGTGCCAGCAGTGGAGGGGTGGTAGCGGGGGACTCCTACGAGCAGTACTTC. Protein product: CASSGGVVAGDSYEQYF.

This clone was seen a handful of times. The chain joins TRBV28 to TRBJ1-2; unclear D gene. The V end lost 4 bases, the J end lost 3 bases, and 15 bases lay between the germline ends. From germline, CDR1 is MDHEN and CDR2 SYDVKM. The CDR3 extends over 15 amino acids. The CDR3 loop is CASSYPSALDYGYTF. The CDR3 DNA is TGTGCCAGCAGTTATCCCTCAGCGCTCGACTATGGCTACACCTTC.

The chain joins TRBV27 to TRBJ2-7, with a possible D match to TRBD1 (5 bases). Trimming shortened V by 3 bases and J by 3 bases, and 18 bases separated the two germline ends. The CDR3 has 16 residues. CDR1 is MNHEY, CDR2 SMNVEV, per germline (reference sequence). The CDR3 reads CASSLGLPGNGYEQYF. CDR3 in DNA: TGTGCCAGCAGTTTGGGGCTGCCCGGCAACGGCTACGAGCAGTACTTC.

The chain uses TRBV29-1 and TRBJ2-7; TRBD2 agrees at 9 bases. CDR3 length: 17 amino acids. The germline V gene encodes CDR1 SQVTM and CDR2 ANQGSEA. The junction had 13 bases not matched to a gene; V was cut back by 4 bases and J by 0 bases. The CDR3 is CSVVGRGGSLVSYEQYF. In DNA form, the CDR3 reads TGCAGCGTTGTTGGGCGGGGGGGCTCTCTTGTCTCCTACGAGCAGTACTTC.

This clone was seen only a few times. This chain joins TRBV18 and TRBJ2-7, with 10 bases aligning to TRBD1. The CDR3 runs 15 residues. The germline gives CDR1 KGHSH, CDR2 LQKENI. V lost 6 bases, J lost 5 bases, and 10 bases stayed unmatched. DNA for the CDR3: TGTGCCAGCTCGCCGGGACAGGGGTCAGTAGACGAGCAGTACTTC. Encoded protein: CASSPGQGSVDEQYF.

The CDR3 reads CASSFAGRGGETQYF. CDR3 DNA: TGCGCCAGCAGCTTTGCCGGGAGGGGCGGGGAGACCCAGTACTTC. V and J are TRBV5-1 and TRBJ2-5; TRBD2 matches at 8 bases. The CDR3 loop spans 15 amino acids. V was pared by 2 bases and J by 5 bases, with 8 bases of the junction left unmatched. The germline CDR1 and CDR2 sequences are SGHRS and YFSETQ.

The genes are TRBV2 and TRBJ1-1; tentative D call: TRBD1 (6 bases). Deletions cut 6 bases from V and 1 base from J, with 15 bases between. This CDR3 is built from 15 residues. Germline lookup yields CDR1 SNHLY and CDR2 FYNNEI. CDR3 sequence (DNA): TGTGCCAGCAGCCCAAGGGGGGGGGAGAACACTGAAGCTTTCTTT. Protein sequence: CASSPRGGENTEAFF.

The gene calls are TRBV10-3 and TRBJ2-7, with 7 bases aligning to TRBD1. J gave up 5 bases and V 3 bases, and 10 bases lay outside the gene matches. The CDR3 runs 15 residues. CDR1 and CDR2 (germline): ENHRY, SYGVKD. The CDR3 DNA sequence: TGTGCCATCAGTGATCTCTGGACAGGACCTAACGAGCAGTACTTC. Its protein is CAISDLWTGPNEQYF.

In this sample, this clone turned up once. This chain connects TRBV24-1 to TRBJ2-1, with D perhaps TRBD2 (6 bases). The V end lost 2 bases, the J end lost 7 bases, and 17 bases lay between the germline ends. The CDR3 is 16 amino acids. Germline values: CDR1 KGHDR, CDR2 SFDVKD. The CDR3 sequence: CATSDSRGPGGNEQFF. CDR3 coding DNA: TGTGCCACCAGTGATTCCCGGGGCCCAGGAGGGAATGAGCAGTTCTTC.

The rearrangement joins TRBV6-2 or TRBV6-3 to TRBJ2-7; 8 positions match TRBD2. Losses at the gene ends were 2 bases for V and 4 bases for J; bases not matched to a gene: 4. The CDR3 contains 14 residues. Germline CDR1 reads MNHEY; CDR2 reads SVGEGT. Written as DNA, the CDR3 is TGTGCCAGCAGTTACGGGCCTAGCGGGTACGAGCAGTACTTC. It yields the protein CASSYGPSGYEQYF.

CDR3 in amino acids: CASSLQGWGNSPLHF. The CDR3, as DNA: TGTGCCAGCAGCTTACAGGGGTGGGGCAATTCACCCCTCCACTTT. This rearrangement joins TRBV11-1 to TRBJ1-6; weak D call: TRBD1 (6 bases). The CDR3 runs 15 residues. V lost 2 bases and J lost 7, with 12 bases in between. CDR1 and CDR2 from the germline V gene are SGHAT and FQDESV (reference sequence). The full variable domain, in which reference TRBV11-1 and TRBJ1-6 provide the parts outside the CDR3, is EAEVAQSPRYKITEKSQAVAFWCDPISGHATLYWYRQILGQGPELLVQFQDESVVDDSQLPKDRFSAERLKGVDSTLKIQPAELGDSAMYLCASSLQGWGNSPLHFGNGTRLTVT.

A few counts support this clone. The germline gene is not matched at one end of the junction; a read error may be the cause. V gene TRBV7-7 combines with J gene TRBJ2-2, with D tentatively TRBD1 (5 bases). CDR1 and CDR2 from the germline V gene are SSHAT and FNYEAQ (reference sequence). The CDR3 sequence is 15 residues long. The CDR3 DNA reads as TGTGCTAGCAGCCAATCAGGGAATATTGGGGGGGAGCTGTTTTTT. Protein sequence: CASSQSGNIGGELFF.

V gene TRBV19 combines with J gene TRBJ2-3; 14 positions match TRBD2. V shed 5 bases and J 1 base; nucleotides not matched to a gene: 11. The CDR3 runs to 19 residues. Germline V lookup: CDR1 LNHDA, CDR2 SQIVND (reference sequence). Written as DNA, the CDR3 is TGTGCCAGTAGTCCGGGACTAGCGGGAGCGAATCTCCGCACAGATACGCAGTATTTT. Encoded protein: CASSPGLAGANLRTDTQYF. Full variable domain (missing parts from reference TRBV19 and TRBJ2-3): DGGITQSPKYLFRKEGQNVTLSCEQNLNHDAMYWYRQDPGQGLRLIYYSQIVNDFQKGDIAEGYSVSREKKESFPLTVTSAQKNPTAFYLCASSPGLAGANLRTDTQYFGPGTRLTVL.

V usage is TRBV7-2 and J usage is TRBJ2-1; weak D call: TRBD2 (6 bases). Germline V CDR1 and CDR2: SGHTA, FQGNSA. There are 14 residues in the CDR3. V dropped 4 bases and J dropped 13 bases, with 20 bases sitting between them. CDR3 DNA: TGTGCCAGCAGCTCCGGGGGAGCCGGGGCTGTTCAGTTCTTC. This sequence encodes CASSSGGAGAVQFF. The full variable domain, rest sourced from reference TRBV7-2 and TRBJ2-1, is GAGVSQSPSNKVTEKGKDVELRCDPISGHTALYWYRQSLGQGLEFLIYFQGNSAPDKSGLPSDRFSAERTGGSVSTLTIQRTQQEDSAVYLCASSSGGAGAVQFFGPGTRLTVL.

The chain uses TRBV9 and TRBJ2-7; 10 bases map to TRBD1. With 0 bases clipped from V and 6 bases from J, the junction kept 9 bases outside the gene matches. Germline CDR1 SGDLS, CDR2 YYNGEE. This CDR3 has 16 residues. The chain's CDR3 is CASSVDWGQGKGEQYF. Written as DNA, the CDR3 is TGTGCCAGCAGCGTAGATTGGGGACAGGGGAAAGGCGAGCAGTACTTC.

The CDR3 DNA follows: TGTGCCAGCAGCGAGTCAAGATTTAGCTACACCTTC. Amino acid sequence: CASSESRFSYTF. V gene TRBV13 combines with J gene TRBJ1-2; D unclear. Trimming pared 5 bases from V and 9 bases from J, leaving 13 bases between. This CDR3 has 12 amino acids. The germline V gene has CDR1 PRHDT and CDR2 FYEKMQ (reference sequence).

This clone was seen only a few times. V gene TRBV16 combines with J gene TRBJ1-2; TRBD1 might be the D (5 bases). The V gene lost 7 bases and the J gene lost 7 bases, with 19 bases spanning the gap. The germline V gene has CDR1 KGHSY and CDR2 FQNENV. This CDR3 region has 14 residues. CDR3 protein: CASTPLGGGVGYTF. CDR3 sequence (DNA): TGTGCCAGCACCCCCCTGGGGGGAGGAGTTGGCTACACCTTC.

This rearrangement joins TRBV6-2 or TRBV6-3 to TRBJ2-1, with D unresolved. Germline lookup yields CDR1 MNHEY and CDR2 SVGEGT. With 5 bases removed from V and 3 bases from J, the gap between germline ends came to 5 bases. This CDR3 is built from 12 residues. The CDR3 loop reads CASSLDYNEQFF. CDR3 DNA sequence: TGTGCCAGCAGTCTAGACTACAATGAGCAGTTCTTC.

The V and J genes are TRBV4-1 and TRBJ2-3; D is uncertain. CDR1 and CDR2 (germline): MGHRA, YSYEKL. V was shortened by 1 base and J by 6 bases, with 14 bases between the two germline ends. This CDR3 region has 15 residues. The CDR3 coding sequence is TGCGCCAGCAGCCAAGTTTCGGTACCCTTCGATACGCAGTATTTT. Protein sequence: CASSQVSVPFDTQYF.

This sequence joins TRBV27 and TRBJ1-5; D perhaps matches TRBD1 (5 bases). There are 14 residues in the CDR3. The V end was cut by 4 bases, the J end by 6 bases, with 13 bases between. The germline V gene has CDR1 MNHEY and CDR2 SMNVEV (reference sequence). The CDR3 region has the DNA TGTGCCAGCAGTTGGGGGATCGGGGGTCAGCCCCAGCATTTT. Amino acids: CASSWGIGGQPQHF.

The J gene is TRBJ2-1, the V gene TRBV18, with TRBD2 matching 7 bases. The J segment lost 0 bases and the V segment lost 6 bases, leaving 14 bases of the junction unmatched. Germline assignment: CDR1 KGHSH and CDR2 LQKENI. There are 18 residues in the CDR3. The CDR3, as DNA: TGTGCCAGCTCTCCTATGACTAGCTCTCCGAGCTCCTACAATGAGCAGTTCTTC. It yields the protein CASSPMTSSPSSYNEQFF.

The V and J genes are TRBV6-6 and TRBJ2-7; D may be TRBD1 (5 bases). This CDR3 region has 13 residues. Germline values: CDR1 MNHNY, CDR2 SVGAGI (reference sequence). Trimming left V 5 bases short and J 3 bases short, with 11 bases between. The CDR3 region has the DNA TGTGCCAGCAGTGGACAACACGACTACGAGCAGTACTTC. Protein sequence: CASSGQHDYEQYF.

The chain joins TRBV6-5 to TRBJ1-1; TRBD1 is a possible D gene (6 bases). Trimming pared 6 bases from V and 5 bases from J, leaving 16 bases between. Germline V gene lookup returns CDR1 MNHEY and CDR2 SVGAGI. The CDR3 has 14 residues. This chain's CDR3 is CASRQDGTRTEAFF. The CDR3 DNA reads TGTGCCAGCAGGCAGGACGGGACAAGGACTGAAGCTTTCTTT.

This sequence joins TRBV2 and TRBJ1-1; TRBD1 aligns across 7 bases. The CDR3 is 14 residues long. V gave up 6 bases and J gave up 0 bases; unmatched junction bases: 4. Germline CDR1 and CDR2: SNHLY and FYNNEI. CDR3 nucleotides: TGTGCCAGCAGGCCGGACAGGATGAACACTGAAGCTTTCTTT. Its protein product is CASRPDRMNTEAFF.

In this sample, this clone turned up a few times. This rearrangement joins TRBV6-1 to TRBJ1-2; maybe TRBD1 (6 bases). Germline CDR1 MNHNS, CDR2 SASEGT. The CDR3 has 16 residues. Trimming took 0 bases from V and 5 from J, leaving 16 bases between them. CDR3: CASSEAQGQKLYGYTF. CDR3 DNA: TGTGCCAGCAGTGAAGCGCAGGGGCAGAAACTTTATGGCTACACCTTC.

V and J are TRBV4-1 and TRBJ2-7, with D possibly matching TRBD1 (5 bases). The CDR3 totals 14 residues. V was shortened by 1 base and J by 3 bases, with 10 bases between the two germline ends. Germline V lookup: CDR1 MGHRA, CDR2 YSYEKL. Here the CDR3 reads CASSQGGANYEQYF. The CDR3 coding sequence is TGCGCCAGCAGCCAAGGTGGGGCCAACTACGAGCAGTACTTC.

The chain employs TRBV18 and TRBJ1-2, with 7 positions matching TRBD1. Germline loops: CDR1 KGHSH, CDR2 LQKENI. V lost 6 bases, J lost 0 bases, and 7 bases stayed unmatched. CDR3 length: 15 amino acids. The CDR3 region is CASSRTGDSNYGYTF. The CDR3 DNA sequence: TGTGCCAGCTCGCGGACAGGAGATTCTAACTATGGCTACACCTTC.